The T cell receptor beta chain under discussion was sequenced for a study of T cells after yellow fever vaccination. General study points: Most primary-vaccination clones reappeared after the booster (about 97% CD4, 75% to 90% CD8).

The germline V gene encodes CDR1 MDHEN and CDR2 SYDVKM. V lost 2 bases, J lost 6 bases, and 8 bases lay in between. CDR3 length equals 14 residues. This clonotype was recorded many times. Its antigen is unidentified. Template switching with 5'RACE generated the TCR cDNA and added a universal primer site and UMIs. One entry per CDR3 protein results from TCRdb running MiXCR on the 5' RACE reads. The repertoire holds 100,000 to 150,000 distinct CDR3 sequences, with about 7.2% as singletons. The specimen comprised CD4+ T cells sorted from PBMCs, sampled more than 40 days after the first yellow fever vaccination. The receptor was isolated from a man between 18 and 29 years old who received the YFV17D yellow fever vaccine. This chain connects TRBV28 to TRBJ1-6; D remains ambiguous. The CDR3 bases are TGTGCCAGCAGTTTAATCGCCGGTAATTCACCCCTCCACTTT. It specifies CASSLIAGNSPLHF.